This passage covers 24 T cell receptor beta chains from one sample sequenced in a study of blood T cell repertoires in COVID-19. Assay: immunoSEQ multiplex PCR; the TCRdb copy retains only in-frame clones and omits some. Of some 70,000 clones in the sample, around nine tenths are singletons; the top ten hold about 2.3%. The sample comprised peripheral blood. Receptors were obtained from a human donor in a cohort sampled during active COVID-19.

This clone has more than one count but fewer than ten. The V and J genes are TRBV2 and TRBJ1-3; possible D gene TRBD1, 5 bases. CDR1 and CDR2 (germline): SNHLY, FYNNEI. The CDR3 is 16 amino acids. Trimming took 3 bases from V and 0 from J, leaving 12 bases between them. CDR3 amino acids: CASSEGEAYSGNTIYF. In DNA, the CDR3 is TGTGCCAGCAGTGAGGGGGAGGCCTACTCTGGAAACACCATATATTTT.

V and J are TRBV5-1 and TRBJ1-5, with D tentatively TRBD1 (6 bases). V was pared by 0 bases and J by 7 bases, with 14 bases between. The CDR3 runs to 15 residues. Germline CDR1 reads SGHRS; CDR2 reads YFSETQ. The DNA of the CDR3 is TGCGCCAGCAGCTTGGTTTGGGGGCTGGGACAGCCCCAGCATTTT. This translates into CASSLVWGLGQPQHF.

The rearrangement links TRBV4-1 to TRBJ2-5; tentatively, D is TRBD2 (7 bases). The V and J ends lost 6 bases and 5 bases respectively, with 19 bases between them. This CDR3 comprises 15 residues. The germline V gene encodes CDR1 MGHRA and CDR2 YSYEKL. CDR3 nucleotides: TGCGCCAGCAGTCAACTCAGCGGGACATTGGAGACCCAGTACTTC. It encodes CASSQLSGTLETQYF.

This chain's CDR3 is CASSLDGGELFF. CDR3 sequence (DNA): TGCGCCAGCAGCTTGGACGGCGGGGAGCTGTTTTTT. The chain recombines TRBV5-1 with TRBJ2-2, with D uncertain. V gave up 0 bases and J gave up 7 bases, with 4 bases separating them. The CDR3 extends over 12 amino acids. Germline loops: CDR1 SGHRS, CDR2 YFSETQ.

The DNA for the CDR3 is TGTGCCAGCAGCGTGGGGGGACGACCTATGACCGGGGAGCTGTTTTTT. This encodes CASSVGGRPMTGELFF. V usage is TRBV9 and J usage is TRBJ2-2; TRBD2 is a possible D gene (6 bases). The CDR3 loop spans 16 amino acids. Germline lookup yields CDR1 SGDLS and CDR2 YYNGEE. V was trimmed by 2 bases and J by 5 bases, leaving 16 bases between them. Together with reference TRBV9 and TRBJ2-2, the CDR3 gives the full variable domain: DSGVTQTPKHLITATGQRVTLRCSPRSGDLSVYWYQQSLDQGLQFLIQYYNGEERAKGNILERFSAQQFPDLHSELNLSSLELGDSALYFCASSVGGRPMTGELFFGEGSRLTVL.

CDR3 protein: CASRQGSPLHF. Written as DNA, the CDR3 is TGTGCCAGCAGACAGGGGTCACCCCTCCACTTT. This rearrangement joins TRBV6-6 to TRBJ1-6, with 7 bases that match TRBD1. V was clipped by 6 bases and J by 10 bases; unmatched bases: 0. Germline V gene data show CDR1 as MNHNY and CDR2 as SVGAGI (reference sequence). This CDR3 has 11 amino acids.

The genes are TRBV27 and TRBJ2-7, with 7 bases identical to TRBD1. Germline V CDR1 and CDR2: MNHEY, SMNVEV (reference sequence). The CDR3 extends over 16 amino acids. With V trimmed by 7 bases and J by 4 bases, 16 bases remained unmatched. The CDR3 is CASTPLGRGGGYEQYF. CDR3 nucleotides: TGTGCCAGCACCCCACTGGGTAGAGGGGGCGGTTACGAGCAGTACTTC.

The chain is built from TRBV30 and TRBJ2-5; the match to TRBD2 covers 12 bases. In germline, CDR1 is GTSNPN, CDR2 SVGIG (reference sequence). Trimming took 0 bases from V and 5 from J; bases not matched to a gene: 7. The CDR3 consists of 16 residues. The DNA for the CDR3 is TGTGCCTGGAGTGTTGGACTAGCGGGGACCCGGGAGACCCAGTACTTC. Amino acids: CAWSVGLAGTRETQYF.

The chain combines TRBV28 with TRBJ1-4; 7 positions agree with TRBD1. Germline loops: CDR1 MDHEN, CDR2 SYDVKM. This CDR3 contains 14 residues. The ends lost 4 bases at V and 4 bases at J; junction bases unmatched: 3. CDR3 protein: CASSYGTVNEKLFF. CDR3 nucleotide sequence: TGTGCCAGCAGTTACGGGACAGTTAATGAAAAACTGTTTTTT.

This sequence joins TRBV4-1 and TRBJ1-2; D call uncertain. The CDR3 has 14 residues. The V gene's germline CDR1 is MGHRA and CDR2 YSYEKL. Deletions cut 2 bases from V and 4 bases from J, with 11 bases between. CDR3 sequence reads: CASSQISVGYGYTF. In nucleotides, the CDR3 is TGCGCCAGCAGCCAAATCTCGGTCGGCTATGGCTACACCTTC.

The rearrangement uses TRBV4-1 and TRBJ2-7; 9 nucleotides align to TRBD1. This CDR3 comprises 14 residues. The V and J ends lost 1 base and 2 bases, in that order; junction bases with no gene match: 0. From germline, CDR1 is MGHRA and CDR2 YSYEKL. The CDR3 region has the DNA TGCGCCAGCAGCCAAGGACAGGGGGCCTACGAGCAGTACTTC. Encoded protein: CASSQGQGAYEQYF.

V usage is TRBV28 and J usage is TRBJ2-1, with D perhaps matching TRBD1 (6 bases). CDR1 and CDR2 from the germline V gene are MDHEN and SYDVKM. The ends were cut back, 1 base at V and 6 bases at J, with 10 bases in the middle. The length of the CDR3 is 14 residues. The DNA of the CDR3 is TGTGCCAGCAGTTTATCACAGGGCGGCAATGAGCAGTTCTTC. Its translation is CASSLSQGGNEQFF.

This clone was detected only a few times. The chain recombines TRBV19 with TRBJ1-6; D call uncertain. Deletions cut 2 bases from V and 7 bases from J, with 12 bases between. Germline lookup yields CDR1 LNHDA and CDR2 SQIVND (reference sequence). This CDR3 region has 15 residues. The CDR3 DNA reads TGTGCCAGTAGTATACAAGGCGGCTCAAATTCACCCCTCCACTTT. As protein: CASSIQGGSNSPLHF.

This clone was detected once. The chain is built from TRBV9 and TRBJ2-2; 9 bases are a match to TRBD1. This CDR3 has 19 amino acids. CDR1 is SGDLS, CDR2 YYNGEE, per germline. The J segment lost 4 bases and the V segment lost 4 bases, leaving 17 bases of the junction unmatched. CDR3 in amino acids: CASSPRTGDGLGATGELFF. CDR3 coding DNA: TGTGCCAGCAGCCCGCGGACAGGGGACGGATTGGGGGCCACCGGGGAGCTGTTTTTT.

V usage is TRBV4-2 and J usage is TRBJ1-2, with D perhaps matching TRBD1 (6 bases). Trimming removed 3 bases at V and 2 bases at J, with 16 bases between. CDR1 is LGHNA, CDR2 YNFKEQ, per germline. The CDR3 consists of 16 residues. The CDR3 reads CASSQASRQENYGYTF. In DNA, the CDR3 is TGTGCCAGCAGCCAGGCTTCTCGACAGGAGAACTATGGCTACACCTTC.

CDR3 sequence (DNA): TGTGCCAGCAGTGAACTGGACAGGGAGACCCAGTACTTC. Its protein is CASSELDRETQYF. The V and J genes are TRBV2 and TRBJ2-5; TRBD1 matches at 7 bases. Germline V gene lookup returns CDR1 SNHLY and CDR2 FYNNEI. With 2 bases clipped from V and 5 bases from J, the junction kept 2 bases outside the gene matches. The CDR3 runs to 13 residues.

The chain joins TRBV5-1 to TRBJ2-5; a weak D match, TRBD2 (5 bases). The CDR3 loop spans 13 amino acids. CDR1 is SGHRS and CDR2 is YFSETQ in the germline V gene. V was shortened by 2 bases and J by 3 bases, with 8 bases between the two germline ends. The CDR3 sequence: CASSFGLKETQYF. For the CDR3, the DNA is TGCGCCAGCAGCTTTGGACTGAAAGAGACCCAGTACTTC.

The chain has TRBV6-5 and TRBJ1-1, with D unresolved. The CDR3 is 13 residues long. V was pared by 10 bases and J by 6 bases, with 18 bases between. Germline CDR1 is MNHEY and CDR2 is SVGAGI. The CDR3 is CATERVALAEAFF. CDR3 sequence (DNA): TGTGCCACCGAGAGGGTGGCCCTTGCTGAAGCTTTCTTT.

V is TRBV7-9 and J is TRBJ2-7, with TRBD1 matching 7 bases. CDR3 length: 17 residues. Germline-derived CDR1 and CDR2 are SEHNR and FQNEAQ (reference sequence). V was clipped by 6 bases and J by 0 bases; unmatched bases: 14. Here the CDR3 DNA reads TGTGCCAGCAGAGACCCCCGGGACAGTGTAAGCTCCTACGAGCAGTACTTC. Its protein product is CASRDPRDSVSSYEQYF.

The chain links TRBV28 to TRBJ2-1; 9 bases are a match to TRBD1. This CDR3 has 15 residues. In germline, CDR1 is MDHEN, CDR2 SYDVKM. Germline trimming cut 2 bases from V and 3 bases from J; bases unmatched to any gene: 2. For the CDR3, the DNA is TGTGCCAGCAGTTTAGGGGACAGGGACTACAATGAGCAGTTCTTC. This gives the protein CASSLGDRDYNEQFF.

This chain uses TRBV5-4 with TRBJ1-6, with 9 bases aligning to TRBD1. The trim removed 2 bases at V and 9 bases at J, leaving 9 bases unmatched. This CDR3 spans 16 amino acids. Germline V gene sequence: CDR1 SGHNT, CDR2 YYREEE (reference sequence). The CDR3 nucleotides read TGTGCCAGCAGCTTTTACACAGGGGGCGGCAGTTCACCCCTCCACTTT. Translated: CASSFYTGGGSSPLHF.

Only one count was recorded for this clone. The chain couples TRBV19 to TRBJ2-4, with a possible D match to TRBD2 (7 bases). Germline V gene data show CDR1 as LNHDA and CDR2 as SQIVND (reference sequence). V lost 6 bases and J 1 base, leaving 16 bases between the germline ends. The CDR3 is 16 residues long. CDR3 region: CASRGGGLRAKNIQYF. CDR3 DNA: TGTGCCAGTAGAGGGGGGGGCTTGAGGGCCAAAAACATTCAGTACTTC.

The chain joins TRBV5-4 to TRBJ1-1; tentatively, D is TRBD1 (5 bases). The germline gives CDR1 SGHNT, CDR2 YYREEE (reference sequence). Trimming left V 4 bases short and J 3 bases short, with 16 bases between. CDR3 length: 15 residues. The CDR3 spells CASSDTGSIHTEAFF. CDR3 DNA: TGTGCCAGCAGCGATACAGGAAGTATCCACACTGAAGCTTTCTTT.

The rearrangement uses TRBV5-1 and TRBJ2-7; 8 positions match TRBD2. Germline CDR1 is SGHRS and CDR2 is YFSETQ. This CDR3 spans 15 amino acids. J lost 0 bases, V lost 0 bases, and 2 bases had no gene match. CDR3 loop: CASSLGLAFSYEQYF. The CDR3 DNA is TGCGCCAGCAGCTTGGGACTAGCGTTCTCCTACGAGCAGTACTTC.